Described below is a single TCR beta chain sequence and its context. The sample comes from a study of blood T cell repertoires in COVID-19. Study information: Nucleic acid was either cDNA or gDNA, and it came from T cells, B-cell-depleted T cells, or PBMCs.

The CDR3 length is 12 residues. Trimming removed 9 bases from V and 3 bases from J; junction bases left unmatched: 0. Looked up from germline, CDR1 is KGHDR and CDR2 is SFDVKD. As handled by the study authors: Estimated nucleated cell counts came from reference gene primer amplification. Measured with immunoSEQ multiplex PCR; TCRdb has only the in-frame clones, and not every one. The V and J calls and the clone size are those of that table, but D and trimming were determined from the DNA. The sample has tens of thousands of clones; 85% to 90% are singletons. The rearrangement uses TRBV24-1 and TRBJ1-1, with 10 bases identical to TRBD1. The sequence derives from a woman in her 70s with acute or convalescent COVID-19. Material: peripheral blood. For the CDR3, the DNA is TGTGCCACCGGACAGGGGGACACTGAAGCTTTCTTT. Its translation: CATGQGDTEAFF.